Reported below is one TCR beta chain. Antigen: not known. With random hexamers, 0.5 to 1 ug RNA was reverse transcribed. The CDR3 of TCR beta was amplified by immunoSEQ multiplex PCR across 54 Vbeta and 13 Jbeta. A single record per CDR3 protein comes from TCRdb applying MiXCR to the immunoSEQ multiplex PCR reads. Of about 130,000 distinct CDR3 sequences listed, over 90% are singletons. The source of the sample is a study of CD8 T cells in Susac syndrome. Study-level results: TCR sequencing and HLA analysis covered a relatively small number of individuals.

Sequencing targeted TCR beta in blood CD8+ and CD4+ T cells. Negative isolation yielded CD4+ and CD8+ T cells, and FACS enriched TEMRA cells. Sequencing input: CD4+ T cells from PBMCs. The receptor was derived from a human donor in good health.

CDR3 sequence reads: CASSHLANGARETQYF. The CDR3 DNA is TGCGCCAGCAGCCACCTCGCTAATGGGGCGCGGGAGACCCAGTACTTC. This chain joins TRBV4-1 and TRBJ2-5, with D tentatively TRBD1 (5 bases). The CDR3 has 16 amino acids. The V gene lost 3 bases and the J gene lost 5 bases, with 19 bases spanning the gap. Germline lookup yields CDR1 MGHRA and CDR2 YSYEKL.